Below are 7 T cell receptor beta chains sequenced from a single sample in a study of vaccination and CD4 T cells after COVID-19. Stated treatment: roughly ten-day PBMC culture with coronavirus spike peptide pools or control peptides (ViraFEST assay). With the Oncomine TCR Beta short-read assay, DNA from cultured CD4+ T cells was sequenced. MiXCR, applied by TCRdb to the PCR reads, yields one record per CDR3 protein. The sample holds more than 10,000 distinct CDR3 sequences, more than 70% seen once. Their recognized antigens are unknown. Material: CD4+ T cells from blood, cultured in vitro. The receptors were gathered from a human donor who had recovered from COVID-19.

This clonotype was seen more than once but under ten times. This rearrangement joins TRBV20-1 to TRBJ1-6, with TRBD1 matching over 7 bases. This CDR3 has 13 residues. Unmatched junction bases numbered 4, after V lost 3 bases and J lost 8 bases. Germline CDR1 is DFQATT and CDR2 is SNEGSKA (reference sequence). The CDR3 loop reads CSASSQGDSPLHF. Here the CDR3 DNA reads TGCAGTGCTAGTAGCCAGGGGGATTCACCCCTCCACTTT.

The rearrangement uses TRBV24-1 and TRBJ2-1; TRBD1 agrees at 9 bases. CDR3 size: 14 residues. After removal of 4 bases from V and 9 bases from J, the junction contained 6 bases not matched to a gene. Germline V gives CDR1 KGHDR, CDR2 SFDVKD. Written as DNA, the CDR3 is TGTGCCACCAGTGACCCTTGGACAGGGGCTGAGCAGTTCTTC. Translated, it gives CATSDPWTGAEQFF.

The chain's CDR3 is CSARDPNSGSGTGELFF. CDR3 nucleotide sequence: TGCAGTGCTAGAGATCCTAATAGCGGGAGTGGGACCGGGGAGCTGTTTTTT. The rearrangement links TRBV20-1 to TRBJ2-2; 9 bases match TRBD2. CDR3 length: 17 residues. Germline V gene lookup returns CDR1 DFQATT and CDR2 SNEGSKA (reference sequence). The V gene end was trimmed by 0 bases and the J gene end by 5 bases; junction bases not matched to a gene: 10.

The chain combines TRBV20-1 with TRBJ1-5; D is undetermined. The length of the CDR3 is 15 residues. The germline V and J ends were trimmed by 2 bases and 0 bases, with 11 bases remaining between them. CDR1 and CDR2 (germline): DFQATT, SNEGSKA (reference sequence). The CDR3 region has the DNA TGCAGTGCTAGAACCTTTAGAGGTAGCAATCAGCCCCAGCATTTT. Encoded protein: CSARTFRGSNQPQHF.

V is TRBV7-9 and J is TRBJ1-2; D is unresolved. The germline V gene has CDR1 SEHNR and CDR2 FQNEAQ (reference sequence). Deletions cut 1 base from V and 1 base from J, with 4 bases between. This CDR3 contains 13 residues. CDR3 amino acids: CASSLGRNYGYTF. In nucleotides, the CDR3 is TGTGCCAGCAGCTTAGGACGTAACTATGGCTACACCTTC.

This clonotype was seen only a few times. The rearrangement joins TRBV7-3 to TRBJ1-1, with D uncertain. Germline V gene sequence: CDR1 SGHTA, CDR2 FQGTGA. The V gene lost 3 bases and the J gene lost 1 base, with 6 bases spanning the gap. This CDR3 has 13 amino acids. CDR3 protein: CASSFSQNTEAFF. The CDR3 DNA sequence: TGTGCCAGCAGCTTTAGTCAGAACACTGAAGCTTTCTTT.

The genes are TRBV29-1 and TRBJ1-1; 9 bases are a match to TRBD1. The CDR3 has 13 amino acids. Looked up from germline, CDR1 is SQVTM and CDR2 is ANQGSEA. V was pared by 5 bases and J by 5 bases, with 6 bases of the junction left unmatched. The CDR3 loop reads CSVRRQGGTEAFF. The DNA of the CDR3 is TGCAGCGTTAGGAGACAGGGGGGAACTGAAGCTTTCTTT. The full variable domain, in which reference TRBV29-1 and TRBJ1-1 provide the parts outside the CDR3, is SAVISQKPSRDICQRGTSLTIQCQVDSQVTMMFWYRQQPGQSLTLIATANQGSEATYESGFVIDKFPISRPNLTFSTLTVSNMSPEDSSIYLCSVRRQGGTEAFFGQGTRLTVV.